This T cell receptor (beta chain) originates from a study of blood T cell repertoires in COVID-19. CDR1 and CDR2 from the germline V gene are SGHRS and YFSETQ. Trimming at V came to 0 bases and at J to 6 bases, leaving 5 bases not matched to a gene. The CDR3 has 15 residues. Only in-frame clones appear in the TCRdb table, and some are missing; sequencing was by immunoSEQ multiplex PCR. The data show 280,000 or so clones, around 85% seen once. Membership in each cohort depended on participant-reported clinical history. This clonotype was sampled from a woman aged 45-60 years who had recovered from COVID-19. Sequences were obtained from PBMCs or T cells enriched from blood (not recorded which). This rearrangement joins TRBV5-1 to TRBJ2-7; 11 bases line up with TRBD1. CDR3 nucleotide sequence: TGCGCCAGCAGCTTGGATAGGACAGGGGGCGGCGAGCAGTACTTC. Translating gives CASSLDRTGGGEQYF.